A single sample is the source of the 18 T cell receptor beta chains below, sequenced in a study of blood T cell repertoires in COVID-19. Using immunoSEQ multiplex PCR, the repertoire was profiled, and TCRdb retains in-frame clones only, with some absent. This sample yields 150,000 to 200,000 clones, of which about 85% are seen a single time; about 1.2% belongs to the top ten. The sample taken for sequencing was peripheral blood. Receptor source: a man in his 60s who had recovered from COVID-19.

This rearrangement joins TRBV6-1 to TRBJ1-2, with 12 nucleotides matching TRBD1. CDR1 and CDR2 from the germline V gene are MNHNS and SASEGT. The CDR3 consists of 15 residues. The ends lost 3 bases at V and 6 bases at J; junction bases unmatched: 5. The CDR3 reads CASSDAGDRGHGYTF. For the CDR3, the DNA is TGTGCCAGCAGTGACGCCGGGGACAGGGGGCATGGCTACACCTTC.

The chain is built from TRBV9 and TRBJ2-3; 9 nucleotides line up with TRBD2. This CDR3 is 17 amino acids long. In germline, CDR1 is SGDLS, CDR2 YYNGEE. V was pared by 4 bases and J by 3 bases, with 12 bases of the junction left unmatched. CDR3 nucleotides: TGTGCCAGCAGCTGGGACGACCTAGCGGGGAAGACAGATACGCAGTATTTT. Its protein product is CASSWDDLAGKTDTQYF.

The rearrangement joins TRBV18 to TRBJ2-1; 11 bases match TRBD2. CDR1 and CDR2 (germline): KGHSH, LQKENI. The CDR3 spans 17 residues. Trimming cost V 0 bases and J 5 bases; bases outside gene matches: 6. The CDR3 DNA reads as TGTGCCAGCTCACCACCCCTAGCGGGGGGTTTGAACAATGAGCAGTTCTTC. Its translation: CASSPPLAGGLNNEQFF.

The chain is built from TRBV11-2 and TRBJ1-1; D gene ambiguous. There are 15 residues in the CDR3. The germline gives CDR1 SGHAT, CDR2 FQNNGV. The V end lost 4 bases, the J end lost 2 bases, and 14 bases lay between the germline ends. The chain's CDR3 is CASSSTGSLNTEAFF. The DNA of the CDR3 is TGTGCCAGCAGCTCCACCGGTTCGTTAAACACTGAAGCTTTCTTT.

J is TRBJ2-6 and V is TRBV19, with a weak D call TRBD1 (6 bases). The CDR3 extends over 16 amino acids. Germline values: CDR1 LNHDA, CDR2 SQIVND (reference sequence). Trimming took off 6 bases at V and 3 bases at J, with 15 bases between the two ends. CDR3 in DNA: TGTGCCAGTAGGTGGACAGAGAAAGGTGGGGCCAACGTCCTGACTTTC. Translation: CASRWTEKGGANVLTF.

In this sample, this clone turned up many times. J is TRBJ2-7 and V is TRBV2; D might be TRBD2 (7 bases). V lost 6 bases and J 6 bases, leaving 21 bases between the germline ends. The germline V gene encodes CDR1 SNHLY and CDR2 FYNNEI. This CDR3 spans 15 amino acids. The CDR3: CASRSSDWGGGEQYF. As DNA, the CDR3 is TGTGCCAGCAGAAGCTCGGACTGGGGAGGGGGCGAGCAGTACTTC.

This clone came up once. This chain connects TRBV24-1 to TRBJ2-7; possible D gene TRBD2, 5 bases. Germline CDR1 reads KGHDR; CDR2 reads SFDVKD. The CDR3 loop spans 16 amino acids. V dropped 0 bases and J dropped 3 bases, with 14 bases sitting between them. The CDR3 sequence is CATSDLRGRRLYEQYF. CDR3 coding DNA: TGTGCCACCAGTGATTTGCGAGGGCGCCGACTCTACGAGCAGTACTTC.

The chain combines TRBV5-1 with TRBJ2-3; weak D call: TRBD2 (5 bases). CDR3 length: 18 amino acids. Germline values: CDR1 SGHRS, CDR2 YFSETQ. V was clipped by 4 bases and J by 5 bases, with 26 bases between them. CDR3: CASSPGLLRVQDGDTQYF. The CDR3 DNA follows: TGCGCCAGCAGCCCAGGACTGCTTAGGGTCCAAGATGGAGATACGCAGTATTTT.

This clone is a singleton in its sample. V gene TRBV5-4 combines with J gene TRBJ2-1; TRBD1 is a possible D gene (6 bases). V lost 5 bases, J lost 13 bases, and 13 bases lay in between. This CDR3 has 11 amino acids. Germline V gene lookup returns CDR1 SGHNT and CDR2 YYREEE (reference sequence). The CDR3 is CASSLYREQFF. CDR3 coding DNA: TGTGCCAGCAGTTTGTACAGGGAACAGTTCTTC.

The chain employs TRBV7-3 and TRBJ1-1; D is perhaps TRBD1 (6 bases). The germline gives CDR1 SGHTA, CDR2 FQGTGA. The CDR3 is 13 amino acids. The V gene lost 6 bases and the J gene lost 1 base, with 9 bases spanning the gap. The DNA for the CDR3 is TGTGCCAGCAGATCGGGACAGAACACTGAAGCTTTCTTT. Its translation: CASRSGQNTEAFF.

The chain couples TRBV11-1 to TRBJ2-2, with D perhaps TRBD1 (6 bases). Germline CDR1 and CDR2: SGHAT and FQDESV (reference sequence). Trimming took 7 bases from V and 0 from J, leaving 12 bases between them. The length of the CDR3 is 15 residues. The CDR3 protein is CASTHGQSNTGELFF. The CDR3 DNA reads TGTGCCAGCACCCATGGACAGTCGAACACCGGGGAGCTGTTTTTT.

The V and J genes are TRBV10-3 and TRBJ1-5, with 7 bases that match TRBD1. CDR1 ENHRY and CDR2 SYGVKD come from the germline V gene. This CDR3 has 14 amino acids. The V and J ends lost 7 bases and 0 bases, in that order; junction bases with no gene match: 3. CDR3 DNA sequence: TGTGCCATCAAGGGGGACAGTAGCAATCAGCCCCAGCATTTT. Its protein product is CAIKGDSSNQPQHF.

This sequence joins TRBV24-1 and TRBJ2-3; no definite D call. Trimming cost V 3 bases and J 1 base, with 7 bases left between them. The CDR3 runs 14 residues. In germline, CDR1 is KGHDR, CDR2 SFDVKD. The CDR3: CATSDAGRTDTQYF. As DNA, the CDR3 is TGTGCCACCAGTGATGCAGGCCGCACAGATACGCAGTATTTT.

V usage is TRBV7-8 and J usage is TRBJ2-5; 7 positions match TRBD2. This CDR3 is 16 amino acids long. Germline V lookup: CDR1 SGHVS, CDR2 FQNEAQ. The V and J ends lost 5 bases and 5 bases, in that order; junction bases with no gene match: 14. In DNA form, the CDR3 reads TGTGCCAGCAGCGCAACGGACGGGGGGTTTGTTGAGACCCAGTACTTC. Protein product: CASSATDGGFVETQYF.

The chain carries TRBV5-1 and TRBJ2-2; 8 positions agree with TRBD1. CDR1 SGHRS and CDR2 YFSETQ come from the germline V gene. The CDR3 covers 14 residues. The V segment lost 7 bases and the J segment 4 bases; nucleotides outside the gene matches: 6. The CDR3 spells CASQLTGGTGELFF. For the CDR3, the DNA is TGCGCCAGCCAGCTTACAGGGGGCACCGGGGAGCTGTTTTTT.

CDR3 region: CATAGTGPYNEQFF. The CDR3 coding sequence is TGTGCCACTGCCGGGACAGGCCCCTACAATGAGCAGTTCTTC. This chain joins TRBV2 and TRBJ2-1, with 8 bases fitting TRBD1. There are 14 residues in the CDR3. Trimming took 10 bases from V and 2 from J; bases not matched to a gene: 7. CDR1 SNHLY and CDR2 FYNNEI come from the germline V gene.

This clone has a handful of counts. The CDR3 protein is CASAKGGSYGYTF. The DNA of the CDR3 is TGTGCCAGCGCAAAGGGAGGCAGCTATGGCTACACCTTC. This chain uses TRBV6-5 with TRBJ1-2; D remains ambiguous. CDR3 size: 13 residues. V lost 8 bases, J lost 4 bases, and 14 bases lay in between. Germline lookup yields CDR1 MNHEY and CDR2 SVGAGI.

Only a few counts were recorded for this clone. The V gene is TRBV5-1, the J gene TRBJ2-3; 12 nucleotides agree with TRBD2. Germline assignment: CDR1 SGHRS and CDR2 YFSETQ. The CDR3 extends over 16 amino acids. The V and J ends lost 3 bases and 0 bases, in that order; junction bases with no gene match: 2. This chain's CDR3 is CASSSLAGGSTDTQYF. CDR3 in DNA: TGCGCCAGCAGCTCCCTAGCGGGGGGGAGCACAGATACGCAGTATTTT. Full variable domain (outside the CDR3, taken from reference TRBV5-1 and TRBJ2-3): KAGVTQTPRYLIKTRGQQVTLSCSPISGHRSVSWYQQTPGQGLQFLFEYFSETQRNKGNFPGRFSGRQFSNSRSEMNVSTLELGDSALYLCASSSLAGGSTDTQYFGPGTRLTVL.